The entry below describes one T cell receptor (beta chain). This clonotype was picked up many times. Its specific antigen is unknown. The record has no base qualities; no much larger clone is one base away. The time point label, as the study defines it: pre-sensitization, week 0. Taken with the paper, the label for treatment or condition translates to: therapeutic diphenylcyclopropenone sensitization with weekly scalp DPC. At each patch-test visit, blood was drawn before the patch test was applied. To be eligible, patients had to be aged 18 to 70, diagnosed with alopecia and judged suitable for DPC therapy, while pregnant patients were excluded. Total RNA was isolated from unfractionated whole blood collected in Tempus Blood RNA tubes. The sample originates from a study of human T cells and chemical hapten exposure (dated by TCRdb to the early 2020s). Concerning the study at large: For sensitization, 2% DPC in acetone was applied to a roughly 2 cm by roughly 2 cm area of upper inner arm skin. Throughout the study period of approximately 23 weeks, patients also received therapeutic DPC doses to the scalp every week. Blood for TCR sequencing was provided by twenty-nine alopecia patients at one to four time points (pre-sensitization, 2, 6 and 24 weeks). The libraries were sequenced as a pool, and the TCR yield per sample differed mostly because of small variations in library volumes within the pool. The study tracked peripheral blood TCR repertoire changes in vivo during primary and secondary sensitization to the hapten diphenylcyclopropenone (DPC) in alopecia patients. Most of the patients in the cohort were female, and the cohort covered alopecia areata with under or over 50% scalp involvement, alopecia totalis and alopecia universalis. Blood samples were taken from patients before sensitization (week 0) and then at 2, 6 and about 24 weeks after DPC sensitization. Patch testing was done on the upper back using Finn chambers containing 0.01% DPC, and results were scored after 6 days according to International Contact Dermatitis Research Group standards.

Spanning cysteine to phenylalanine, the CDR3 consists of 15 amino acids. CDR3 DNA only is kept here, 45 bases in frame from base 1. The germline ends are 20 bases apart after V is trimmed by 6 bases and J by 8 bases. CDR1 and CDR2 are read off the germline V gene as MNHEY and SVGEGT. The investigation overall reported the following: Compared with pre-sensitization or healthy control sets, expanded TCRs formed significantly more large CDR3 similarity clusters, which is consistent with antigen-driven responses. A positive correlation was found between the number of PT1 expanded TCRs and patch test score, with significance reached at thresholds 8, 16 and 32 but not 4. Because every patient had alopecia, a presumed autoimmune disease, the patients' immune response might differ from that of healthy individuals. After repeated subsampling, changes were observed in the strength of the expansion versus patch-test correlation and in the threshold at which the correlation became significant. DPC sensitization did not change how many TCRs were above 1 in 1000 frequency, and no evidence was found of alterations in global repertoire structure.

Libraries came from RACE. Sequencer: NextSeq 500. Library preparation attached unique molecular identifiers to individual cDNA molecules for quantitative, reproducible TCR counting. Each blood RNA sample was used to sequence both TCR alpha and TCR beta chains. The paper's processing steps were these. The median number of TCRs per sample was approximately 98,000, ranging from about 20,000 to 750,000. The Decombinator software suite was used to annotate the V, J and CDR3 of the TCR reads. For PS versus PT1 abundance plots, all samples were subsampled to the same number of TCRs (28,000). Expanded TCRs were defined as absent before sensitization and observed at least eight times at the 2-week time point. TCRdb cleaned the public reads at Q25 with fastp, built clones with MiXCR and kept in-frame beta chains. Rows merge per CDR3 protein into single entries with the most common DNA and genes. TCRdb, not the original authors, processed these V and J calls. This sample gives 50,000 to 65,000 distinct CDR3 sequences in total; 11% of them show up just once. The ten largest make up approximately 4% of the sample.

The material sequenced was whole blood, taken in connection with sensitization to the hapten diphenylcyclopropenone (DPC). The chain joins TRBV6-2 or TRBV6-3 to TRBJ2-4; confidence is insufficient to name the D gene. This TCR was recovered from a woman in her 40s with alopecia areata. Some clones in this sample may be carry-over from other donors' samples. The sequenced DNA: TGTGCCAGCAGCACTTCTAGGTACCCTCAGGACATTCAGTACTTC. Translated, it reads CASSTSRYPQDIQYF.